Included here is one TCR beta chain sequence, with context. What it binds is unknown. The data originate from a study of memory CD4+ T cells and cytomegalovirus serostatus. Study-wide findings and caveats: Suggested: most of the CMV-linked TCR signature lies in CD4+ memory cells.

Trimming took 4 bases from V and 2 from J, leaving 12 bases between them. This CDR3 comprises 15 residues. CDR1 SGHNT and CDR2 YYREEE come from the germline V gene (reference sequence). The sort gate was single viable CD3+CD4+CD8-CD45RO+ cells for memory CD4+ T cells. Method: immunoSEQ multiplex PCR; TCRdb's copy keeps in-frame clones and lacks some. This sample has around 61,000 clones, with 82% found just once. V gene TRBV5-4 combines with J gene TRBJ1-4, with D tentatively TRBD1 (6 bases). The sequence was obtained from an adult in good health and CMV-seronegative. The sequenced sample consisted of memory CD4+ T cells from blood. CDR3 protein: CASSLRTATNEKLFF. CDR3 sequence (DNA): TGTGCCAGCAGCCTGCGGACAGCCACTAATGAAAAACTGTTTTTT.